This T cell receptor beta chain was recorded in a study of blood T cell repertoires in COVID-19. Looking at the study overall: PBMCs, B-cell-depleted T cells, or T cells provided the cDNA or gDNA that made up the material.

Seattle patient enrollment occurred during active infection, with longitudinal follow-up thereafter. The CDR3 extends over 14 amino acids. Trimming left V 4 bases short and J 3 bases short, with 9 bases between. Germline V CDR1 and CDR2: SNHLY, FYNNEI. In the study's own analysis: Researchers report that nucleated cell counts were estimated from reference gene primer amplification. Using immunoSEQ multiplex PCR, the repertoire was profiled, and TCRdb retains in-frame clones only, with some absent. Clone size and V and J calls were adopted from that table, with D and trimming inferred from the DNA. The sample lists 250,000 to 350,000 clones; about 81% were seen once.

Sequenced sample: peripheral blood. The chain couples TRBV2 to TRBJ1-4; D is unresolved. The source is a human donor with COVID-19, enrolled during active disease. The donor label of this sample is uncertain. CDR3 DNA sequence: TGTGCCAGCAGTGTCGACACTTCTAATGAAAAACTGTTTTTT. Translating it yields CASSVDTSNEKLFF.